A selection of T cell receptor beta chains follows, all from one sample in a study of blood T cell repertoires in COVID-19. The assay was immunoSEQ multiplex PCR, and TCRdb's table has in-frame clones only and misses some. This sample yields roughly 77,000 clones, of which 70% to 90% are seen a single time; approximately 4.3% belongs to the top ten. Sample: peripheral blood. These receptors were taken from a middle-aged man with active COVID-19. Both conserved end residues are part of each CDR3. D genes are given only for firm matches. Expanded clones get a size class; other rows say once, few or many, or leave the size out.

J gene,D gene,clone size,V gene,CDR3 protein,CDR3 DNA
TRBJ2-7,TRBD1,once,TRBV6-1,CASSEAETGSYEQYF,TGTGCCAGCAGTGAAGCTGAGACAGGGTCGTACGAGCAGTACTTC
TRBJ1-1,NA,NA,TRBV11-2,CASSLGQATEAFF,TGTGCCAGCAGCTTAGGACAGGCCACTGAAGCTTTCTTT
TRBJ2-1,TRBD2,NA,TRBV12-5,CASGLVPSGLAGGLKPGDEQFF,TGTGCTAGTGGTTTGGTACCGTCGGGACTAGCGGGAGGGCTTAAACCTGGCGATGAGCAGTTCTTC
TRBJ1-2,NA,NA,TRBV7-9,CASSWRQGDGYTF,TGTGCCAGCAGCTGGCGCCAAGGGGATGGCTACACCTTC
TRBJ2-7,NA,NA,TRBV6-5,CASSPRDYEQYF,TGTGCCAGCAGTCCACGGGACTACGAGCAGTACTTC
TRBJ2-1,NA,NA,TRBV12-3/TRBV12-4,CASSRRSSGEQFF,TGTGCCAGCAGTCGCCGGAGCTCTGGTGAGCAGTTCTTC
TRBJ2-5,NA,NA,TRBV29-1,CSVEDLARQETQYF,TGCAGCGTTGAAGATCTGGCAAGACAAGAGACCCAGTACTTC
TRBJ1-4,TRBD1,NA,TRBV27,CASSLVGNAGGREKLFF,TGTGCCAGCAGTTTAGTAGGAAACGCAGGGGGCCGGGAAAAACTGTTTTTT
TRBJ2-7,TRBD1,NA,TRBV7-2,CASSSSRDRDKYF,TGTGCCAGCAGCTCGTCCCGGGACAGGGATAAGTACTTC
TRBJ2-3,NA,NA,TRBV7-9,CASNWGAGNTDTQYF,TGTGCCAGCAACTGGGGTGCGGGGAACACAGATACGCAGTATTTT
TRBJ2-3,TRBD2,NA,TRBV4-3,CASSQESRTSWDTQYF,TGCGCCAGCAGCCAAGAATCCCGGACTAGCTGGGATACGCAGTATTTT
TRBJ1-1,TRBD1,NA,TRBV18,CASSPQTGGGEAFF,TGTGCCAGCTCACCTCAGACAGGGGGCGGTGAAGCTTTCTTT
TRBJ2-5,TRBD2,NA,TRBV7-2,CASSSGLAGVETQYF,TGTGCCAGCAGCTCCGGACTAGCGGGAGTGGAGACCCAGTACTTC
TRBJ1-1,NA,NA,TRBV5-1,CASSLTGDTEAFF,TGCGCCAGCAGCCTGACGGGGGACACTGAAGCTTTCTTT
TRBJ1-4,TRBD1,few,TRBV30,CAWNPIRTGGAWATNEKLFF,TGTGCCTGGAACCCGATTCGGACAGGGGGCGCTTGGGCTACTAATGAAAAACTGTTTTTT
TRBJ1-2,NA,NA,TRBV25-1,CASSPGVGYTF,TGTGCCAGCAGCCCAGGGGTAGGCTACACCTTC
TRBJ2-5,TRBD1,NA,TRBV19,CASSPPPGQGQETQYF,TGTGCCAGTAGTCCACCTCCGGGACAGGGCCAAGAGACCCAGTACTTC
TRBJ1-2,TRBD1,NA,TRBV5-4,CASSPDRGPSYGYTF,TGTGCCAGCAGCCCGGACAGGGGTCCTTCCTATGGCTACACCTTC
TRBJ1-4,NA,once,TRBV25-1,CASSDSFSANEKLFF,TGTGCCAGCAGTGACTCTTTCTCGGCTAATGAAAAACTGTTTTTT
TRBJ1-1,TRBD1,once,TRBV2,CASRRQGSGTEAFF,TGTGCCAGCAGGAGACAGGGTAGCGGCACTGAAGCTTTCTTT
TRBJ1-1,TRBD1,few,TRBV2,CAITGTGRNTEAFF,TGTGCCATAACCGGGACAGGGAGGAACACTGAAGCTTTCTTT
TRBJ2-7,NA,NA,TRBV27,CASSSYIPPRGNNYEQYF,TGTGCCAGCAGTTCGTACATACCCCCACGGGGGAACAATTACGAGCAGTACTTC
TRBJ1-5,NA,NA,TRBV21-1,CASSKKSGQGSRGLVGQPQHF,TGTGCCAGCAGCAAAAAGAGCGGACAGGGGTCCCGAGGGTTGGTGGGTCAGCCCCAGCATTTT
TRBJ1-1,NA,NA,TRBV18,CASSPPGGDHTEAFF,TGTGCCAGCTCACCGCCCGGAGGCGATCACACTGAAGCTTTCTTT
TRBJ1-1,TRBD1,NA,TRBV9,CASSDRDRDTEAFF,TGTGCCAGCAGCGACCGGGACAGGGACACTGAAGCTTTCTTT
TRBJ2-5,NA,NA,TRBV28,CASSLHRGETQYF,TGTGCCAGCAGTTTACACCGAGGGGAGACCCAGTACTTC
TRBJ2-1,NA,NA,TRBV5-1,CASSLVWLSEVSGNEQFF,TGCGCCAGCAGCTTGGTCTGGCTTTCCGAGGTCAGTGGGAATGAGCAGTTCTTC
TRBJ1-5,TRBD1,NA,TRBV10-1,CATSTGAFNQPQHF,TGCGCCACCTCGACAGGGGCGTTTAATCAGCCCCAGCATTTT
TRBJ2-7,TRBD2,NA,TRBV11-3,CASSLGGTSASYEQYF,TGTGCCAGCAGCTTAGGTGGGACTAGCGCTTCCTACGAGCAGTACTTC
TRBJ2-3,TRBD1,NA,TRBV24-1,CATSERDSLTDTQYF,TGTGCCACCAGTGAACGGGACAGTCTCACAGATACGCAGTATTTT
TRBJ1-4,TRBD1,once,TRBV5-1,CASRSGTGSEKLFF,TGCGCCAGCAGGTCCGGGACAGGGAGTGAAAAACTGTTTTTT
TRBJ2-3,NA,NA,TRBV18,CASSPALPTRGDTQYF,TGTGCCAGCTCACCTGCCTTACCCACTCGGGGAGATACGCAGTATTTT
TRBJ1-6,NA,NA,TRBV11-3,CASSFEQDSPLHF,TGTGCCAGCAGCTTTGAACAGGACTCACCCCTCCACTTT
TRBJ1-1,TRBD1,NA,TRBV6-1,CASSEVQGGFTTEAFF,TGTGCCAGCAGTGAAGTTCAAGGGGGCTTTACCACTGAAGCTTTCTTT
TRBJ1-1,TRBD1,once,TRBV7-8,CASSPTRTGFDTFF,TGTGCCAGCAGCCCAACTAGGACAGGGTTTGATACTTTCTTT
TRBJ2-5,TRBD2,NA,TRBV3-1/TRBV3-2,CASSQSPGLAGGYDQETQYF,TGTGCCAGCAGCCAATCGCCGGGACTAGCGGGGGGGTACGACCAAGAGACCCAGTACTTC
TRBJ2-3,TRBD2,NA,TRBV6-1,CASSEGTSNTDTQYF,TGTGCCAGCAGTGAAGGGACTAGTAATACAGATACGCAGTATTTT
TRBJ2-7,NA,few,TRBV7-6,CASSLEAGRYEQYF,TGTGCCAGCAGCTTAGAAGCAGGGCGGTACGAGCAGTACTTC
TRBJ2-7,NA,NA,TRBV28,CASNQGSYEQYF,TGTGCCAGCAATCAGGGGTCCTACGAGCAGTACTTC
TRBJ1-2,NA,NA,TRBV5-1,CASTPPGDSGYTF,TGCGCCAGCACCCCCCCTGGGGACTCTGGCTACACCTTC
TRBJ2-3,TRBD1,NA,TRBV3-1/TRBV3-2,CASSQDLTGGARTQYF,TGTGCCAGCAGCCAAGATCTGACAGGGGGCGCGAGAACGCAGTATTTT
TRBJ2-1,NA,NA,TRBV28,CASLSRLDNYNEQFF,TGTGCCAGCCTCTCGCGGCTGGACAACTACAATGAGCAGTTCTTC
TRBJ1-2,NA,NA,TRBV2,CASSIRQNYGYTF,TGTGCCAGCAGTATTCGACAGAATTATGGCTACACCTTC
TRBJ1-2,TRBD1,NA,TRBV29-1,CSVERDRGGYTF,TGCAGCGTTGAGCGGGACAGGGGCGGCTACACCTTC
TRBJ1-5,NA,NA,TRBV20-1,CSARLTGPQHF,TGCAGTGCTAGATTGACAGGGCCCCAGCATTTT
TRBJ2-1,NA,NA,TRBV10-3,CAISVGSLAATSSYNEQFF,TGTGCCATCAGTGTTGGGTCGTTGGCCGCCACTAGCTCCTACAATGAGCAGTTCTTC
TRBJ2-7,TRBD1,NA,TRBV28,CASLNRDRNYEQYF,TGTGCCAGTCTTAACCGGGACAGGAACTACGAGCAGTACTTC
TRBJ1-4,TRBD1,once,TRBV10-3,CAIAPGGTADEKLFF,TGTGCCATCGCCCCAGGTGGGACAGCGGATGAAAAACTGTTTTTT
TRBJ1-1,NA,NA,TRBV12-5,CASGLSENTEAFF,TGTGCTAGTGGTTTGTCAGAGAACACTGAAGCTTTCTTT
TRBJ2-2,TRBD1,NA,TRBV19,CASSITQGATGELFF,TGTGCCAGTAGTATAACTCAGGGGGCCACCGGGGAGCTGTTTTTT
TRBJ1-4,NA,NA,TRBV9,CASSVSVGHSATNEKLFF,TGTGCCAGCAGCGTTTCCGTGGGACACAGTGCAACTAATGAAAAACTGTTTTTT
TRBJ2-1,NA,NA,TRBV7-8,CASSLGQSNEQFF,TGTGCCAGCAGCTTAGGACAGAGCAATGAGCAGTTCTTC
TRBJ1-1,NA,NA,TRBV30,CAWTKGANTEAFF,TGTGCCTGGACGAAGGGAGCGAACACTGAAGCTTTCTTT
TRBJ1-6,TRBD1,NA,TRBV7-2,CASSQGPATGGVPLHF,TGTGCCAGCAGCCAAGGGCCCGCGACAGGGGGAGTACCCCTCCACTTT
TRBJ2-7,NA,NA,TRBV6-2/TRBV6-3,CASSYVWADEQYF,TGTGCCAGCAGTTACGTGTGGGCCGACGAGCAGTACTTC
TRBJ2-3,TRBD1,NA,TRBV2,CASISTGTGGEDTQYF,TGTGCCAGCATTTCCACCGGGACAGGGGGCGAAGATACGCAGTATTTT
TRBJ2-6,TRBD1,NA,TRBV6-2/TRBV6-3,CASSEGQEGANVLTF,TGTGCCAGCAGTGAGGGACAGGAGGGGGCCAACGTCCTGACTTTC